The 12 T cell receptor beta chains listed next were all sequenced from one sample in a study of response to subunit inactivated influenza vaccine. MiXCR, run by TCRdb on the RT-PCR reads, gives a single entry per CDR3 protein. This sample has approximately 680,000 distinct CDR3 sequences; more than 15% occur once, and the top ten carry 11%. Source: PBMCs from blood, taken about 11 days after vaccination. Every receptor here comes from a man aged 50 or older who received an inactivated influenza vaccine.

For this clonotype: Since a much larger clone is just one base distant, this may be a read error. The chain recombines TRBV9 with TRBJ2-3, with 8 bases identical to TRBD2. Germline V CDR1 and CDR2: SGDLS, YYNGEE. CDR3 length: 16 amino acids. V shed 3 bases and J 1 base; nucleotides not matched to a gene: 7. The CDR3 loop is CASSARPGGGTDTQYF. In DNA, the CDR3 is TGTGCCAGCAGCGCTCGCCCCGGGGGGGGCACAGATACGCAGTATTTT.

This clonotype turned up a few times. V is TRBV5-6 and J is TRBJ2-1; 10 positions agree with TRBD2. V was clipped by 0 bases and J by 8 bases; unmatched bases: 8. Germline-derived CDR1 and CDR2 are SGHDT and YYEEEE. The CDR3 sequence is 16 residues long. CDR3 nucleotides: TGTGCCAGCAGCTTGGCCGGGACTAGCGTTGTCGATGAGCAGTTCTTC. This codes for CASSLAGTSVVDEQFF.

This clonotype was observed a handful of times. The V gene is TRBV20-1, the J gene TRBJ2-7; 13 bases line up with TRBD2. CDR1 and CDR2 (germline): DFQATT, SNEGSKA (reference sequence). The CDR3 has 15 amino acids. With 5 bases clipped from V and 5 bases from J, the junction kept 9 bases outside the gene matches. CDR3 bases: TGCAGTGCTCAAAGGACTAGCGGGAGCTATAACGAGCAGTACTTC. Protein product: CSAQRTSGSYNEQYF.

This chain uses TRBV12-3 or TRBV12-4 with TRBJ1-1; possible D gene TRBD1, 6 bases. V dropped 2 bases and J dropped 9 bases, with 13 bases sitting between them. The CDR3 has 13 residues. The CDR3 region is CASSLRTDGKAFF. DNA for the CDR3: TGTGCCAGCAGTTTAAGGACAGACGGGAAAGCTTTCTTT.

This chain joins TRBV7-9 and TRBJ1-4; D gene ambiguous. Looked up from germline, CDR1 is SEHNR and CDR2 is FQNEAQ (reference sequence). The CDR3 is 14 amino acids. V shed 6 bases and J shed 7 bases, with 15 bases lying between them. The CDR3 protein is CASSRGPIGEKLFF. CDR3 coding DNA: TGTGCCAGCAGTAGAGGCCCGATCGGTGAAAAACTGTTTTTT.

A word on this clonotype: An end of the junction differs from the germline gene, which may be a read error. The J gene is TRBJ2-4, the V gene TRBV24-1; 9 bases line up with TRBD1. Germline V gene data show CDR1 as KGHDR and CDR2 as SFDVKD. The CDR3 spans 17 residues. The CDR3 DNA reads TGTGCCACCAGTGATTCCGGGACAGGGACAGCCAAAAACATTCAGAACTTC. Translating gives CATSDSGTGTAKNIQNF.

The genes are TRBV6-2 or TRBV6-3 and TRBJ1-1; possibly TRBD1 for D (5 bases). Germline V gene sequence: CDR1 MNHEY, CDR2 SVGEGT. V gave up 5 bases and J gave up 4 bases, with 11 bases separating them. The CDR3 loop spans 13 amino acids. The CDR3 region has the DNA TGTGCCAGCAGTCAATCAGGGTTCACTGAAGCTTTCTTT. Protein product: CASSQSGFTEAFF.

A single count supports this clonotype. The chain uses TRBV28 and TRBJ2-7; D possibly corresponds to TRBD2 (5 bases). The CDR3 covers 14 residues. The germline CDR1 and CDR2 sequences are MDHEN and SYDVKM. Trimming stripped 6 bases from V and 3 bases from J, with 15 bases between. The CDR3 region is CASRSTGVRYEQYF. In DNA form, the CDR3 reads TGTGCCAGCAGATCGACCGGGGTTCGCTACGAGCAGTACTTC. The full variable domain, in which reference TRBV28 and TRBJ2-7 provide the parts outside the CDR3, is DVKVTQSSRYLVKRTGEKVFLECVQDMDHENMFWYRQDPGLGLRLIYFSYDVKMKEKGDIPEGYSVSREKKERFSLILESASTNQTSMYLCASRSTGVRYEQYFGPGTRLTVT.

This chain connects TRBV20-1 to TRBJ1-5; D is unresolved. Trimming left V 0 bases short and J 5 bases short, with 8 bases between. The CDR3 consists of 13 residues. Per the germline V gene, CDR1 is DFQATT and CDR2 is SNEGSKA (reference sequence). This chain's CDR3 is CSARDRWDQPQHF. In DNA form, the CDR3 reads TGCAGTGCTAGAGACCGGTGGGATCAGCCCCAGCATTTT.

The J gene is TRBJ2-1, the V gene TRBV4-3; D gene uncertain. The germline V gene encodes CDR1 LGHNA and CDR2 YSLEER. The V end lost 6 bases, the J end lost 0 bases, and 12 bases lay between the germline ends. CDR3 length: 15 amino acids. In DNA, the CDR3 is TGCGCCAGCAGGTTTGATATCGCCTCCTACAATGAGCAGTTCTTC. The encoded protein is CASRFDIASYNEQFF.

This clonotype occurred a few times. The V and J genes are TRBV12-3 or TRBV12-4 and TRBJ2-4; 14 bases fit TRBD2. With 0 bases clipped from V and 0 bases from J, the junction kept 10 bases outside the gene matches. The CDR3 has 21 residues. CDR3 protein: CASSLALRGLAGAEAKNIQYF. The CDR3 DNA reads as TGTGCCAGCAGTTTAGCGCTAAGGGGACTAGCGGGGGCCGAAGCCAAAAACATTCAGTACTTC.

J is TRBJ1-1 and V is TRBV6-2 or TRBV6-3; D not resolved. CDR1 is MNHEY and CDR2 is SVGEGT in the germline V gene. CDR3 size: 12 residues. The germline V and J ends were trimmed by 6 bases and 5 bases, with 10 bases remaining between them. CDR3 loop: CASSDPGTEAFF. CDR3 in DNA: TGTGCCAGCAGCGACCCGGGTACTGAAGCTTTCTTT.